These 17 T cell receptor beta chains were sequenced from one sample in a study of monozygotic twins with inflammatory bowel disease. Reprocessing the 5' RACE reads, TCRdb reports a single entry for every CDR3 protein and omits DNA. Here the sample table reports about 160,000 distinct CDR3 sequences. The specimen was blood. The receptors derive from a human donor with ulcerative colitis or Crohn's disease, or a healthy co-twin of an affected twin (not recorded which).

The rearrangement links TRBV6-2 or TRBV6-3 to TRBJ2-5. Germline CDR1 MNHEY, CDR2 SVGEGT. The CDR3 contains 14 residues. The CDR3: CASSLGWQQETQYF.

V and J are TRBV20-1 and TRBJ1-4; TCRdb proposes TRBD1, but this gene call is untestable without DNA. Germline CDR1 is DFQATT and CDR2 is SNEGSKA (reference sequence). CDR3 length: 13 residues. The CDR3 protein is CSASGTGSEKLFF.

This rearrangement joins TRBV6-1 to TRBJ2-3; TCRdb proposes TRBD2, but this gene call is untestable without DNA. This CDR3 comprises 15 residues. From germline, CDR1 is MNHNS and CDR2 SASEGT. The CDR3 protein is CASRPGLSRADTQYF.

The chain links TRBV19 to TRBJ2-2; without DNA, the TCRdb call of TRBD1 cannot be checked. Looked up from germline, CDR1 is LNHDA and CDR2 is SQIVND (reference sequence). CDR3 length: 17 residues. CDR3 loop: CASSLQPDSFNTGELFF.

This chain links TRBV5-1 with TRBJ1-1. There are 13 residues in the CDR3. Germline V gene data show CDR1 as SGHRS and CDR2 as YFSETQ. The CDR3 is CASSTGSSAEAFF. The variable domain in full, completed from reference TRBV5-1 and TRBJ1-1, reads KAGVTQTPRYLIKTRGQQVTLSCSPISGHRSVSWYQQTPGQGLQFLFEYFSETQRNKGNFPGRFSGRQFSNSRSEMNVSTLELGDSALYLCASSTGSSAEAFFGQGTRLTVV.

The chain employs TRBV5-1 and TRBJ1-2. In germline, CDR1 is SGHRS, CDR2 YFSETQ. The CDR3 is made up of 15 amino acids. CDR3 residues: CASSLGSSWNYGYTF.

The chain carries TRBV7-8 and TRBJ2-5; TCRdb proposes TRBD2, but this gene call is untestable without DNA. Per the germline V gene, CDR1 is SGHVS and CDR2 is FQNEAQ. The CDR3 is 15 amino acids. The CDR3 loop is CASSLAGLAEETQYF.

This rearrangement joins TRBV12-3 or TRBV12-4 to TRBJ1-2; without DNA, the TCRdb call of TRBD1 cannot be checked. The CDR3 is made up of 15 amino acids. The CDR3 here is CASSLTGQVSYGYTF.

The V gene is TRBV20-1, the J gene TRBJ2-7; TCRdb's D call, TRBD1, is unchecked because there is no DNA. The germline V gene encodes CDR1 DFQATT and CDR2 SNEGSKA (reference sequence). The CDR3 runs 14 residues. This chain's CDR3 is CSGLGAWESYEQYF.

The chain combines TRBV5-1 with TRBJ2-7; TCRdb's D call of TRBD1 is untestable without DNA. The CDR3 length is 15 residues. In germline, CDR1 is SGHRS, CDR2 YFSETQ. CDR3 loop: CASSLGTGEKNEQYF.

This chain uses TRBV20-1 with TRBJ1-5. The length of the CDR3 is 16 residues. Per germline, CDR1 DFQATT and CDR2 SNEGSKA (reference sequence). The chain's CDR3 is CSAEEGLGGSNQPQHF.

V usage is TRBV10-3 and J usage is TRBJ2-3; the TCRdb call, TRBD2, lacks DNA for checking. Germline V CDR1 and CDR2: ENHRY, SYGVKD. This CDR3 is 15 amino acids long. Here the CDR3 reads CAISATSGPTDTQYF.

The chain combines TRBV12-3 or TRBV12-4 with TRBJ1-2. This CDR3 comprises 13 residues. The CDR3 is CASSLAPNYGYTF.

The chain employs TRBV12-3 or TRBV12-4 and TRBJ2-1; the D gene TCRdb calls, TRBD1, cannot be checked with no DNA. The CDR3 runs to 16 residues. The CDR3 reads CASSLRDRGLGNEQFF.

This chain's CDR3 is CASRSDRGHSYEQYF. The rearrangement joins TRBV2 to TRBJ2-7; the TRBD1 assignment by TCRdb is unverifiable without DNA. This CDR3 comprises 15 residues. The germline CDR1 and CDR2 sequences are SNHLY and FYNNEI. The full variable domain, with the rest looked up from reference TRBV2 and TRBJ2-7, is EPEVTQTPSHQVTQMGQEVILRCVPISNHLYFYWYRQILGQKVEFLVSFYNNEISEKSEIFDDQFSVERPDGSNFTLKIRSTKLEDSAMYFCASRSDRGHSYEQYFGPGTRLTVT.

The V and J genes are TRBV20-1 and TRBJ2-7. Per the germline V gene, CDR1 is DFQATT and CDR2 is SNEGSKA (reference sequence). The CDR3 totals 12 residues. The CDR3 sequence: CSAPNPTAEQYF.

The chain combines TRBV30 with TRBJ2-3; lacking DNA, the TRBD1 call made by TCRdb goes unchecked. This CDR3 has 14 amino acids. Germline V gene sequence: CDR1 GTSNPN, CDR2 SVGIG (reference sequence). Here the CDR3 reads CAWSKGEGTDTQYF.